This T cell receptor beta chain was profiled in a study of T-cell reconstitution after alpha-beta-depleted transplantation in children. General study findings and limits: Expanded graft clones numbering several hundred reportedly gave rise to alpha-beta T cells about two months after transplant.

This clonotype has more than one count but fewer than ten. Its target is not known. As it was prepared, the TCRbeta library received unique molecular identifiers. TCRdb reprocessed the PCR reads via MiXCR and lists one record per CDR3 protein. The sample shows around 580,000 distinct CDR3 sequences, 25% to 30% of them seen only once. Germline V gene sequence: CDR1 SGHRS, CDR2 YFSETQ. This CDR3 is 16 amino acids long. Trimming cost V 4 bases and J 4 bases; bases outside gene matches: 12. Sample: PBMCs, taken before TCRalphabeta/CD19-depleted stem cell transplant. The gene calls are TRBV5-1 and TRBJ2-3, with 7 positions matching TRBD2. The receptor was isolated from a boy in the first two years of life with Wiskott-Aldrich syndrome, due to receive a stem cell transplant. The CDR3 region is CASSLRPVGRADTQYF. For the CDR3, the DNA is TGCGCCAGCAGCCTCCGCCCCGTGGGGAGGGCAGATACGCAGTATTTT.